These 8 T cell receptor beta chains were all obtained from the same sample, sequenced in a study of T cell repertoires in cytomegalovirus infection. These receptors have no identified antigens. MiXCR, applied by TCRdb to the reads, yields one record per CDR3 protein. This sample has 200,000 or so distinct CDR3 sequences; about 40% occur once, and the top ten carry approximately 60%. Sample: CD8+ T cells from cultured PBMCs, taken from culture after CMV antigen stimulation. These receptors all stem from a human donor in good health (CMV status not recorded). Some clones in this sample may be carry-over from other donors' samples.

This clonotype was seen a few times. J is TRBJ2-2 and V is TRBV12-3 or TRBV12-4, with 8 bases identical to TRBD2. The CDR3 runs to 15 residues. V was pared by 3 bases and J by 6 bases, with 6 bases of the junction left unmatched. This CDR3 reads CASSFGGLGSGELFF. The CDR3 DNA sequence: TGTGCCAGCAGTTTTGGGGGACTAGGGTCCGGGGAGCTGTTTTTT.

The chain has TRBV19 and TRBJ1-5; 7 nucleotides line up with TRBD1. The CDR3 runs 16 residues. Germline V gene data show CDR1 as LNHDA and CDR2 as SQIVND (reference sequence). After removal of 6 bases from V and 1 base from J, the junction contained 9 bases not matched to a gene. The CDR3 region is CASSPQGGGSNQPQHF. The CDR3 DNA sequence: TGTGCCAGTAGCCCCCAGGGGGGTGGGAGCAATCAGCCCCAGCATTTT.

This clonotype occurred a few times. J is TRBJ2-3 and V is TRBV19; 11 nucleotides line up with TRBD2. This CDR3 has 16 residues. Trimming removed 3 bases from V and 3 bases from J; junction bases left unmatched: 5. The V gene's germline CDR1 is LNHDA and CDR2 SQIVND (reference sequence). The CDR3 coding sequence is TGTGCCAGTAGTATCGGACTAGCGGGTTATACAGATACGCAGTATTTT. As protein: CASSIGLAGYTDTQYF.

This clonotype was observed a handful of times. The chain is built from TRBV7-9 and TRBJ1-1; D is perhaps TRBD1 (5 bases). V lost 0 bases, J lost 3 bases, and 29 bases lay in between. From germline, CDR1 is SEHNR and CDR2 FQNEAQ (reference sequence). The CDR3 has 21 amino acids. The CDR3 loop reads CASSLALFIVLNRGADTEAFF. As DNA, the CDR3 is TGTGCCAGCAGCTTAGCCCTCTTCATAGTCCTCAACAGAGGGGCGGACACTGAAGCTTTCTTT.

The V gene is TRBV5-4, the J gene TRBJ1-1; 10 bases map to TRBD1. V shed 0 bases, J shed 12 bases, and the junction held 2 bases outside the gene matches. The length of the CDR3 is 12 residues. Germline V CDR1 and CDR2: SGHNT, YYREEE (reference sequence). In DNA, the CDR3 is TGTGCCAGCAGCTTGGGACAGGGGGCAACTTTCTTT. This translates into CASSLGQGATFF.

This clonotype came up many times. The J gene is TRBJ2-1, the V gene TRBV7-6; TRBD1 aligns across 8 bases. Looked up from germline, CDR1 is SGHVS and CDR2 is FNYEAQ. The CDR3 runs 17 residues. The V segment lost 2 bases and the J segment 4 bases; nucleotides outside the gene matches: 10. CDR3 sequence: CASSLLGQGTRYNEQFF. CDR3 DNA sequence: TGTGCCAGCAGCTTACTTGGACAGGGCACGCGATACAATGAGCAGTTCTTC.

This clonotype was seen only once. The chain links TRBV6-8 to TRBJ2-1; D is possibly TRBD2 (6 bases). This CDR3 has 14 residues. Germline CDR1 and CDR2: MNHGY and SAAAGT. V dropped 4 bases and J dropped 4 bases, with 11 bases sitting between them. The CDR3 protein is CASSLGGEYNEQFF. CDR3 bases: TGTGCCAGCAGTTTGGGGGGAGAGTACAATGAGCAGTTCTTC.

V usage is TRBV20-1 and J usage is TRBJ2-1; 8 nucleotides align to TRBD2. J lost 5 bases, V lost 5 bases, and 8 bases had no gene match. CDR1 is DFQATT, CDR2 SNEGSKA, per germline (reference sequence). The CDR3 extends over 14 amino acids. CDR3 DNA sequence: TGCAGTGCTTTACTAGCGGCCTCGCACAATGAGCAGTTCTTC. It is translated as CSALLAASHNEQFF.